This T cell receptor beta chain was captured by sequencing in a study of blood T cell repertoires in COVID-19. In the study overall: Samples came from the United States, Italy and Spain, spanning acute and convalescent COVID-19.

The germline CDR1 and CDR2 sequences are SQVTM and ANQGSEA. This CDR3 comprises 12 residues. V lost 3 bases and J 1 base, leaving 5 bases between the germline ends. Under the authors' procedure: Estimation of nucleated cell counts was performed using reference gene primer amplification. The protocol was immunoSEQ multiplex PCR, while the TCRdb copy is restricted to in-frame clones and leaves out a portion. D and trimming were read from the DNA, whereas the V and J calls and clone size are those reported in that table. The data show more than 30,000 clones, roughly nine tenths seen once. This clonotype was obtained from a woman over 75 with active or convalescent COVID-19. What was sequenced was peripheral blood. J is TRBJ2-3 and V is TRBV29-1; no definite D call. Written as DNA, the CDR3 is TGCAGCGTTGATACGGGCACAGATACGCAGTATTTT. It specifies CSVDTGTDTQYF.